This T cell receptor (beta chain) was recovered during a study of neurological immune-mediated disorders. TCRdb ran MiXCR on the 5' RACE reads and lists one entry per CDR3 protein. The data hold around 78,000 distinct CDR3 sequences, with roughly 15% observed a single time. In its sample, this clonotype was seen many times. The CDR3 runs to 15 residues. Trimming pared 6 bases from V and 2 bases from J, leaving 17 bases between. Looked up from germline, CDR1 is DFQATT and CDR2 is SNEGSKA (reference sequence). Serving as healthy controls were blood bank volunteers based in Maryland, USA. Unsorted libraries were derived from 2 million PBMCs stored at -80 C.

The sequencing sample was made of PBMCs. The TCR originated in a woman between 35 and 50 years old in good health. The chain combines TRBV20-1 with TRBJ2-1, with a tentative D call TRBD1 (6 bases). In nucleotides, the CDR3 is TGCAGTGCCATAGACAGGCAACTTCCCTACAATGAGCAGTTCTTC. Translated: CSAIDRQLPYNEQFF.